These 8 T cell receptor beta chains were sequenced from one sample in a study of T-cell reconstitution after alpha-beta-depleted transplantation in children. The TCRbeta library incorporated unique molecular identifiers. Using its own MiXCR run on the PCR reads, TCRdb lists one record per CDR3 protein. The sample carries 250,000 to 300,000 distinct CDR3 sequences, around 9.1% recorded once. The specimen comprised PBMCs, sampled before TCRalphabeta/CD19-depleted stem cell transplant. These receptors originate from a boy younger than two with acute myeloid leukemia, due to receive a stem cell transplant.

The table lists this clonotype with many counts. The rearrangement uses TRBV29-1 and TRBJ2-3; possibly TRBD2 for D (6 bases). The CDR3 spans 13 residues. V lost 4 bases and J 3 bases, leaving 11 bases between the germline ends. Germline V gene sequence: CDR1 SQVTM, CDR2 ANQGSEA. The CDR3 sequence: CSVAAGLTDTQYF. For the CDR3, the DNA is TGCAGCGTTGCAGCGGGTCTGACAGATACGCAGTATTTT.

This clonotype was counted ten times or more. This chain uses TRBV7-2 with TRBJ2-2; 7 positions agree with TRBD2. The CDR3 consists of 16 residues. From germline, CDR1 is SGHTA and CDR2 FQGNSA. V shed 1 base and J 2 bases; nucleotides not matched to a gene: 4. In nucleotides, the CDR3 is TGTGCCAGCAGCTTAGGCCTAGCGGCTAACACCGGGGAGCTGTTTTTT. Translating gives CASSLGLAANTGELFF.

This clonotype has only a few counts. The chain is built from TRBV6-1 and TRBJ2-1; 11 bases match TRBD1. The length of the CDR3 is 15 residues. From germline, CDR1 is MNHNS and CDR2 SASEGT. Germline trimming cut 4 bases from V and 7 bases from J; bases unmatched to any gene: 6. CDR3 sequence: CASSARDRGTNEQFF. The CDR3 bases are TGTGCCAGCAGTGCCCGGGACAGGGGGACGAATGAGCAGTTCTTC.

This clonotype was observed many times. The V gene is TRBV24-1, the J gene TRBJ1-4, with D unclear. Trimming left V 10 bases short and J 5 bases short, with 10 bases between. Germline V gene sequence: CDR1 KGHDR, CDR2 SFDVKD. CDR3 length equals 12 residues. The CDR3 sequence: CATSQGNEKLFF. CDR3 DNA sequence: TGTGCCACTTCCCAAGGGAATGAAAAACTGTTTTTT.

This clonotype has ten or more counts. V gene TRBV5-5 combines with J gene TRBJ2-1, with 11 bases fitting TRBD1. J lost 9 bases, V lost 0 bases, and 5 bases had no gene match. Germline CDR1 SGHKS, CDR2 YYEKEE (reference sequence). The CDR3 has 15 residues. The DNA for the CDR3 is TGTGCCAGCAGCTTGGGGGGACAGGGGGTGTTTGAGCAGTTCTTC. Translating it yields CASSLGGQGVFEQFF.

The CDR3 DNA reads TGTGCCAGTAGGGGTGGACGAGCTTTCTTT. It encodes CASRGGRAFF. The V gene is TRBV19, the J gene TRBJ1-1; no reliable D call. V was trimmed by 6 bases and J by 10 bases, leaving 9 bases between them. The CDR3 sequence is 10 residues long. CDR1 is LNHDA, CDR2 SQIVND, per germline (reference sequence).

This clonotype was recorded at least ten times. CDR3 residues: CASSQALTSGRANEQFF. CDR3 sequence (DNA): TGCGCCAGCAGCCAGGCCTTGACTAGCGGGAGGGCGAATGAGCAGTTCTTC. This chain uses TRBV4-3 with TRBJ2-1; 14 nucleotides align to TRBD2. This CDR3 spans 17 amino acids. The germline CDR1 and CDR2 sequences are LGHNA and YSLEER. J was trimmed by 7 bases and V by 3 bases; bases with no gene match: 8.

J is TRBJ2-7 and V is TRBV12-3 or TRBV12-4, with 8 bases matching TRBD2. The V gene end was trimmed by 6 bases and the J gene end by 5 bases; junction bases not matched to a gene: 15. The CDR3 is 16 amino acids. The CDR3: CASSLPRGGSPHEQYF. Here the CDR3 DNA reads TGTGCCAGCAGCCTCCCCCGGGGGGGCTCCCCCCACGAGCAGTACTTC.